These 14 T cell receptor beta chains were sequenced from one sample in a study of early T cells in non-severe SARS-CoV-2 infection (dated by TCRdb to the early 2020s). Libraries were prepared through 5' RACE. The listed sequencing device is NextSeq 500. TCRdb reworked the public reads: Q25 trimming with fastp, MiXCR clone assembly, productive beta chains retained. A single entry per CDR3 protein holds the most common genes and DNA from its merged rows. The sample table holds about 49,000 distinct CDR3 sequences, of which 4% to 5% were seen once. Around 6% of the sample is held by the ten biggest clonotypes. Sequencing was carried out using whole blood. Receptors were obtained from an adult who was a healthcare worker with PCR-confirmed SARS-CoV-2 infection or an uninfected control (not recorded which).

This clonotype was seen ten or more times. This chain links TRBV4-3 with TRBJ2-2; maybe TRBD2 (6 bases). Trimming pared 1 base from V and 2 bases from J, leaving 8 bases between. Germline CDR1 LGHNA, CDR2 YSLEER. This CDR3 contains 15 residues. CDR3 in DNA: TGCGCCAGCAGCCAAGTAGCGGAAAACACCGGGGAGCTGTTTTTT. As protein: CASSQVAENTGELFF.

The sample holds many counts of this clonotype. This chain joins TRBV11-1 and TRBJ2-1, with D maybe TRBD2 (6 bases). V lost 5 bases and J 6 bases, leaving 20 bases between the germline ends. The CDR3 length is 16 residues. Germline CDR1 SGHAT, CDR2 FQDESV (reference sequence). The CDR3 DNA is TGTGCCAGCAGCCTAACCGGGACTTCAGGGCGCAATGAGCAGTTCTTC. It codes for CASSLTGTSGRNEQFF.

This clonotype was seen at least ten times. Here the CDR3 reads CASWKEAAPPVVHEQYF. CDR3 bases: TGTGCCAGTTGGAAGGAGGCAGCTCCCCCCGTTGTACACGAGCAGTACTTC. This chain links TRBV27 with TRBJ2-7; tentatively, D is TRBD2 (5 bases). Germline assignment: CDR1 MNHEY and CDR2 SMNVEV (reference sequence). The germline V and J ends were trimmed by 9 bases and 5 bases, with 29 bases remaining between them. This CDR3 has 17 amino acids.

This clonotype was recorded at least ten times. V gene TRBV11-3 combines with J gene TRBJ1-1; possibly TRBD1 for D (6 bases). The V and J ends lost 10 bases and 0 bases respectively, with 9 bases between them. This CDR3 is built from 12 residues. Germline-derived CDR1 and CDR2 are SGHNT and YENEEA. CDR3: CAIPGVNTEAFF. CDR3 bases: TGTGCCATCCCAGGGGTGAACACTGAAGCTTTCTTT. The full variable domain, rest sourced from reference TRBV11-3 and TRBJ1-1, is EAGVVQSPRYKIIEKKQPVAFWCNPISGHNTLYWYLQNLGQGPELLIRYENEEAVDDSQLPKDRFSAERLKGVDSTLKIQPAELGDSAVYLCAIPGVNTEAFFGQGTRLTVV.

This clonotype was counted between two and nine times. The chain uses TRBV21-1 and TRBJ1-3. TRBV21-1 is recorded as a pseudogene. The CDR3 has 13 residues. The CDR3 DNA reads as TGTGCCAGCAGCAAAGCAGAACGAATAAGTTTATATTTT. Amino acid sequence: CASSKAERISLYF.

This clonotype was observed many times. This sequence joins TRBV27 and TRBJ2-3, with a weak D call TRBD1 (7 bases). The CDR3 sequence is 17 residues long. Trimming removed 2 bases from V and 4 bases from J, with 19 bases in between. Germline V lookup: CDR1 MNHEY, CDR2 SMNVEV (reference sequence). The CDR3 nucleotides read TGTGCCAGCAGTTTAATTCCGGCGGGGCAGGGGGCAGATACGCAGTATTTT. Amino acids: CASSLIPAGQGADTQYF.

This clonotype has a handful of counts. The rearrangement joins TRBV30 to TRBJ1-1, with D possibly being TRBD1 (5 bases). Trimming pared 5 bases from V and 1 base from J, leaving 11 bases between. Germline CDR1 reads GTSNPN; CDR2 reads SVGIG (reference sequence). This CDR3 has 13 residues. CDR3 in DNA: TGTGCCTGGTGTCGGGGCGGGAACACTGAAGCTTTCTTT. It specifies CAWCRGGNTEAFF.

Many counts were recorded for this clonotype. The V and J genes are TRBV5-1 and TRBJ2-7; TRBD1 agrees at 7 bases. V lost 0 bases and J lost 6; bases outside the gene matches: 6. The CDR3 sequence is 14 residues long. CDR1 and CDR2 (germline): SGHRS, YFSETQ. The CDR3 coding sequence is TGCGCCAGCAGCTTGGGACAGGGCTTTGGCGAGCAGTACTTC. Its translation is CASSLGQGFGEQYF.

At least ten counts were recorded for this clonotype. J is TRBJ2-3 and V is TRBV7-2; 7 bases map to TRBD2. V dropped 1 base and J dropped 0; count of bases not matched to a gene: 4. This CDR3 contains 16 residues. Germline V gene sequence: CDR1 SGHTA, CDR2 FQGNSA. The CDR3 reads CASSLVAGVSTDTQYF. The CDR3 DNA follows: TGTGCCAGCAGCTTAGTGGCGGGAGTTAGCACAGATACGCAGTATTTT. The full variable domain, in which reference TRBV7-2 and TRBJ2-3 provide the parts outside the CDR3, is GAGVSQSPSNKVTEKGKDVELRCDPISGHTALYWYRQSLGQGLEFLIYFQGNSAPDKSGLPSDRFSAERTGGSVSTLTIQRTQQEDSAVYLCASSLVAGVSTDTQYFGPGTRLTVL.

The chain joins TRBV3-1 to TRBJ2-3; D is possibly TRBD1 or TRBD2 (6 bases each). Trimming removed 0 bases from V and 0 bases from J, with 19 bases in between. Germline values: CDR1 LGHDT, CDR2 YNNKEL (reference sequence). The CDR3 runs to 19 residues. Written as DNA, the CDR3 is TGTGCCAGCAGCCAAGATGCTACAGGGAGGATTTCTAGCACAGATACGCAGTATTTT. Translated, it gives CASSQDATGRISSTDTQYF.

The chain uses TRBV2 and TRBJ2-3; no definite D call. Looked up from germline, CDR1 is SNHLY and CDR2 is FYNNEI. The V end was cut by 6 bases, the J end by 0 bases, with 10 bases between. This CDR3 is 14 amino acids long. The CDR3 DNA follows: TGTGCCAGCAGCTTCATGGGGAGCACAGATACGCAGTATTTT. Its translation: CASSFMGSTDTQYF.

This clonotype has a count of ten or more. V usage is TRBV29-1 and J usage is TRBJ2-2; no clear D gene. Germline V gene sequence: CDR1 SQVTM, CDR2 ANQGSEA. There are 13 residues in the CDR3. V was clipped by 8 bases and J by 6 bases, with 16 bases between them. The CDR3 DNA reads TGCAGCACCCGGACGTTTTCCGCCGGGGAGCTGTTTTTT. Translating it yields CSTRTFSAGELFF.

This clonotype was seen a few times. The chain joins TRBV3-1 to TRBJ1-6; no clear D gene. Germline CDR1 and CDR2: LGHDT and YNNKEL (reference sequence). The CDR3 has 13 amino acids. V was shortened by 7 bases and J by 7 bases, with 11 bases between the two germline ends. The CDR3 here is CASNLFGNSPLHF. CDR3 DNA sequence: TGTGCCAGCAACCTCTTCGGGAATTCACCCCTCCACTTT.

This clonotype was recorded many times. The chain employs TRBV29-1 and TRBJ2-7, with unresolved D. CDR3 length: 12 residues. From germline, CDR1 is SQVTM and CDR2 ANQGSEA. V was shortened by 7 bases and J by 3 bases, with 13 bases between the two germline ends. The CDR3 coding sequence is TGCAGCGCCGTGACAAACCACTACGAGCAGTACTTC. This gives the protein CSAVTNHYEQYF.